This T cell receptor beta chain was sequenced during a study of T cells in tuberculosis. Time point denoted: new active TB diagnosis, blood taken before or within 7 days of starting treatment. TCRdb's table, derived via immunoSEQ multiplex PCR, lists solely in-frame clones and lacks some. The data hold under 35,000 clones, with under 95% observed a single time. V shed 3 bases and J 0 bases; nucleotides not matched to a gene: 4. Germline CDR1 and CDR2: KGHSH and LQKENI. The CDR3 is 15 residues long. The rearrangement joins TRBV18 to TRBJ2-7; the match to TRBD1 covers 8 bases. The TCR sequence derives from an adult with tuberculosis. Some clones in this sample may be carry-over from other donors' samples. The sample in question was PBMCs, obtained at tuberculosis diagnosis. CDR3 in DNA: TGTGCCAGCTCACCGGGGACAGGCGGCTCCTACGAGCAGTACTTC. Translation: CASSPGTGGSYEQYF. The full variable domain, with the rest looked up from reference TRBV18 and TRBJ2-7, is NAGVMQNPRHLVRRRGQEARLRCSPMKGHSHVYWYRQLPEEGLKFMVYLQKENIIDESGMPKERFSAEFPKEGPSILRIQQVVRGDSAAYFCASSPGTGGSYEQYFGPGTRLTVT.